The next 20 T cell receptor beta chains were all read from a single sample in a study of T-cell reconstitution after alpha-beta-depleted transplantation in children listed by TCRdb under 2016. The treatment or condition tag for this specimen amounts to: allogeneic hematopoietic cell transplantation with graft depleted of TCRalphabeta T cells and CD19 B cells. The library relied on PCR. The sequencer was an Illumina HiSeq 2500. TCR libraries were prepared with molecular barcoding, using unique molecular identifiers to normalize TCRbeta repertoire quantification. Using fastp at Q25 and MiXCR, TCRdb reprocessed the public reads and kept productive beta chains. Rows are combined by CDR3 protein, so each entry shows the most common genes and DNA. Present in this sample are around 960,000 distinct CDR3 sequences, about 29% of which were seen just once. Jointly, the top ten make up around 30% of the sample.

Source: PBMCs, mostly from graft donor cells, taken 360 days after TCRalphabeta/CD19-depleted stem cell transplant. These receptors were obtained from a boy younger than two who had a stem cell transplant for SCID, so the T cells may come from the graft donor.

The chain couples TRBV3-1 to TRBJ2-1, with D unclear. Germline V CDR1 and CDR2: LGHDT, YNNKEL (reference sequence). The CDR3 runs 15 residues. V was pared by 0 bases and J by 6 bases, with 12 bases between. CDR3 protein: CASSQDLERGNEQFF. DNA of the CDR3: TGTGCCAGCAGCCAAGATTTAGAGCGCGGCAATGAGCAGTTCTTC.

This clonotype appeared a few times. The chain has TRBV28 and TRBJ2-5; the match to TRBD1 covers 10 bases. CDR3 size: 16 residues. V lost 1 base, J lost 0 bases, and 2 bases stayed unmatched. The V gene's germline CDR1 is MDHEN and CDR2 SYDVKM. The CDR3 DNA reads TGTGCCAGCAGTTTATCGGGACAGGGGTACCAAGAGACCCAGTACTTC. As protein: CASSLSGQGYQETQYF.

The gene calls are TRBV20-1 and TRBJ2-7; D gene uncertain. This CDR3 has 15 residues. The V end lost 3 bases, the J end lost 0 bases, and 15 bases lay between the germline ends. The germline V gene encodes CDR1 DFQATT and CDR2 SNEGSKA (reference sequence). The CDR3 here is CSASEHRQPSYEQYF. CDR3 DNA sequence: TGCAGTGCTAGCGAGCACCGACAACCCTCCTACGAGCAGTACTTC.

V gene TRBV7-9 combines with J gene TRBJ2-5; D not certain. Germline V gene sequence: CDR1 SEHNR, CDR2 FQNEAQ (reference sequence). Trimming cost V 1 base and J 7 bases, with 13 bases left between them. This CDR3 comprises 14 residues. In DNA form, the CDR3 reads TGTGCCAGCAGCTTAGTCAGCCAAAGTGGGACCCAGTACTTC. Protein sequence: CASSLVSQSGTQYF.

In its sample, this clonotype was seen a few times. This chain uses TRBV29-1 with TRBJ2-2; no firm D call. The CDR3 length is 13 residues. V was clipped by 6 bases and J by 1 base, with 9 bases between them. Germline CDR1 and CDR2: SQVTM and ANQGSEA. This CDR3 is CSVDQGNTGELFF. CDR3 DNA: TGCAGCGTCGACCAAGGGAACACCGGGGAGCTGTTTTTT.

The chain recombines TRBV13 with TRBJ1-2; D is perhaps TRBD1 (5 bases). V was cut by 5 bases and J by 4 bases, with 14 bases left in between. This CDR3 region has 14 residues. Germline V gene lookup returns CDR1 PRHDT and CDR2 FYEKMQ (reference sequence). The CDR3 region has the DNA TGTGCCAGCAGCACCCGGGACGGTAGCTATGGCTACACCTTC. Amino acids: CASSTRDGSYGYTF.

This clonotype was counted only a few times. The chain links TRBV7-9 to TRBJ2-7, with D tentatively TRBD1 or TRBD2 (6 bases each). Germline-derived CDR1 and CDR2 are SEHNR and FQNEAQ (reference sequence). The CDR3 is made up of 16 amino acids. V dropped 5 bases and J dropped 3 bases, with 20 bases sitting between them. This chain's CDR3 is CASSPIGGTIGYEQYF. In DNA form, the CDR3 reads TGTGCCAGCAGCCCCATTGGGGGGACAATCGGCTACGAGCAGTACTTC.

This chain connects TRBV19 to TRBJ2-1; no reliable D call. The CDR3 has 12 residues. Trimming took 4 bases from V and 8 from J, leaving 9 bases between them. Germline CDR1 LNHDA, CDR2 SQIVND (reference sequence). Here the CDR3 DNA reads TGTGCCAGTAGTACCTTTGGCGATGAGCAGTTCTTC. Its translation is CASSTFGDEQFF.

A few counts support this clonotype. The chain is built from TRBV29-1 and TRBJ2-1, with 8 bases identical to TRBD2. V shed 4 bases, J shed 5 bases, and the junction held 4 bases outside the gene matches. CDR3 length: 13 residues. Per germline, CDR1 SQVTM and CDR2 ANQGSEA. CDR3 bases: TGCAGCGTTGTCGGGGGGGGGCACAATGAGCAGTTCTTC. It encodes CSVVGGGHNEQFF.

The chain recombines TRBV13 with TRBJ2-5, with D tentatively TRBD1 (5 bases). Trimming removed 1 base at V and 4 bases at J, with 13 bases between. Germline CDR1 and CDR2: PRHDT and FYEKMQ (reference sequence). The CDR3 length is 15 residues. CDR3 residues: CASSLAHQGGETQYF. The CDR3 region has the DNA TGTGCCAGCAGCTTAGCTCACCAGGGTGGAGAGACCCAGTACTTC.

The chain links TRBV4-1 to TRBJ1-3; D not resolved. V dropped 1 base and J dropped 0 bases, with 13 bases sitting between them. The CDR3 is made up of 17 amino acids. In germline, CDR1 is MGHRA, CDR2 YSYEKL. The CDR3, as DNA: TGCGCCAGCAGCCAAGTACCAGTAAAGAGCTCTGGAAACACCATATATTTT. It codes for CASSQVPVKSSGNTIYF.

This clonotype was seen only a few times. This sequence joins TRBV6-2 or TRBV6-3 and TRBJ1-5, with 7 bases aligning to TRBD1. CDR3 length equals 16 residues. The V gene end was trimmed by 2 bases and the J gene end by 5 bases; junction bases not matched to a gene: 9. Germline CDR1 reads MNHEY; CDR2 reads SVGEGT. Here the CDR3 reads CASSYRQGRVDQPQHF. CDR3 coding DNA: TGTGCCAGCAGTTACCGACAGGGAAGGGTCGATCAGCCCCAGCATTTT.

In this sample, this clonotype turned up a few times. The chain couples TRBV12-3 or TRBV12-4 to TRBJ2-7; either TRBD1 or TRBD2 may fit D (5 bases each). The V and J ends lost 8 bases and 5 bases respectively, with 16 bases between them. CDR3 length: 13 amino acids. Written as DNA, the CDR3 is TGTGCCAGCTCCCCCGGGGCGCGGGACGAGCAGTACTTC. Translated, it gives CASSPGARDEQYF.

The rearrangement uses TRBV20-1 and TRBJ2-7; D is unresolved. Germline V gives CDR1 DFQATT, CDR2 SNEGSKA (reference sequence). The CDR3 totals 15 residues. Trimming stripped 4 bases from V and 1 base from J, with 17 bases between. The CDR3: CSAILSRPRSYEQYF. In DNA form, the CDR3 reads TGCAGTGCTATATTATCACGGCCCAGATCCTACGAGCAGTACTTC.

This chain links TRBV20-1 with TRBJ1-5; D is uncertain. Germline CDR1 is DFQATT and CDR2 is SNEGSKA (reference sequence). V lost 3 bases and J 3 bases, leaving 12 bases between the germline ends. This CDR3 has 14 amino acids. CDR3 protein: CSASGGNPNQPQHF. CDR3 sequence (DNA): TGCAGTGCTAGTGGCGGGAACCCCAATCAGCCCCAGCATTTT.

This rearrangement joins TRBV5-5 to TRBJ2-6; D perhaps matches TRBD2 (7 bases). Germline assignment: CDR1 SGHKS and CDR2 YYEKEE (reference sequence). V lost 4 bases and J 1 base, leaving 15 bases between the germline ends. The CDR3 spans 17 residues. This CDR3 is CASSSLGGLSGANVLTF. The CDR3 DNA reads TGTGCCAGCAGCAGCTTGGGGGGGCTATCTGGGGCCAACGTCCTGACTTTC.

This clonotype was observed a handful of times. J is TRBJ2-7 and V is TRBV15, with 9 bases lining up with TRBD1. J gave up 2 bases and V 4 bases, and 3 bases lay outside the gene matches. The germline CDR1 and CDR2 sequences are LNHNV and YYDKDF (reference sequence). The length of the CDR3 is 14 residues. CDR3 protein: CATSKRQGAYEQYF. CDR3 in DNA: TGTGCCACCAGCAAAAGACAGGGGGCCTACGAGCAGTACTTC. The full variable domain, in which reference TRBV15 and TRBJ2-7 provide the parts outside the CDR3, is DAMVIQNPRYQVTQFGKPVTLSCSQTLNHNVMYWYQQKSSQAPKLLFHYYDKDFNNEADTPDNFQSRRPNTSFCFLDIRSPGLGDTAMYLCATSKRQGAYEQYFGPGTRLTVT.

The J gene is TRBJ1-5, the V gene TRBV12-3 or TRBV12-4; a weak D match, TRBD1 (5 bases). Trimming cost V 3 bases and J 5 bases, with 8 bases left between them. The CDR3 contains 13 residues. CDR3 sequence reads: CASSLLRDQPQHF. The DNA of the CDR3 is TGTGCCAGCAGTTTGCTCAGGGATCAGCCCCAGCATTTT.

The V and J genes are TRBV20-1 and TRBJ2-7; 9 nucleotides align to TRBD1. CDR3 length: 14 residues. V was clipped by 1 base and J by 4 bases; unmatched bases: 5. From germline, CDR1 is DFQATT and CDR2 SNEGSKA (reference sequence). CDR3 sequence: CSARGWDRDYEQYF. The CDR3 nucleotides are TGCAGTGCTAGAGGCTGGGACAGGGATTACGAGCAGTACTTC.

The chain has TRBV12-3 or TRBV12-4 and TRBJ1-1; D is possibly TRBD1 (5 bases). The ends were cut back, 7 bases at V and 5 bases at J, with 17 bases in the middle. This CDR3 is built from 14 residues. The CDR3 region is CASTPGWGSTEAFF. CDR3 bases: TGTGCCAGCACTCCCGGTTGGGGGAGTACTGAAGCTTTCTTT.